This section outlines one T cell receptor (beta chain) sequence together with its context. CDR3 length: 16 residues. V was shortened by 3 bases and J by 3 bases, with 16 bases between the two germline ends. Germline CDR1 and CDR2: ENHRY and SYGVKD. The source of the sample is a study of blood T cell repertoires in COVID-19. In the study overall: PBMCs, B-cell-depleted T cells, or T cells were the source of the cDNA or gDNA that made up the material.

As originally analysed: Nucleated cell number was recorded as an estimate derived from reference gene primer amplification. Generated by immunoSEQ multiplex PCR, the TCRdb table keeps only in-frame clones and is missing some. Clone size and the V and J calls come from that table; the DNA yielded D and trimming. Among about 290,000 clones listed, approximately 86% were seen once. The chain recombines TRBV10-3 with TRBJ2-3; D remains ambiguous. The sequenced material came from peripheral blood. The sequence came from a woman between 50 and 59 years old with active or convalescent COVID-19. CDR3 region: CAISDRVDSVTDTQYF. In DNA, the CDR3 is TGTGCCATCAGTGACCGGGTCGACTCTGTAACAGATACGCAGTATTTT.